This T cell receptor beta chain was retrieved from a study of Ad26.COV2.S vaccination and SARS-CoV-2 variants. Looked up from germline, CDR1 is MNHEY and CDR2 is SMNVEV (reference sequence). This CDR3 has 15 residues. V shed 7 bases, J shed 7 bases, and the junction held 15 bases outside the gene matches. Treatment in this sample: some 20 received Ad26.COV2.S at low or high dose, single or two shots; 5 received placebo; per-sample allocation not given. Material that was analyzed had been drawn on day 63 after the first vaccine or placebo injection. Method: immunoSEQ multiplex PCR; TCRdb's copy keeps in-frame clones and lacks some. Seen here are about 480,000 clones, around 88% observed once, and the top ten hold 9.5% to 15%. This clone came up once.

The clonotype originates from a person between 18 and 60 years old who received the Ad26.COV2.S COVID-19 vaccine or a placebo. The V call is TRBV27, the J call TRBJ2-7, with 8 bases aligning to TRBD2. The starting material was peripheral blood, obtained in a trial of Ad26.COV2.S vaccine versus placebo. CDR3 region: CASKNSGTGGGEQYF. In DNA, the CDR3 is TGTGCCAGCAAGAACTCGGGAACAGGCGGGGGGGAGCAGTACTTC.